This T cell receptor beta chain emerged from a study of human T cells and chemical hapten exposure. Study in general: Read at 6 days, the patch tests placed 0.01% DPC on the upper back.

General study results and limits: DPC sensitization produced no change in TCRs with frequency above 1 in 1000.

This clonotype showed up many times. Its antigen is unidentified. Within the library, unique molecular identifiers were attached to each individual cDNA molecule. Using its own MiXCR run on the RACE reads, TCRdb lists one record per CDR3 protein. Of 35,000 to 40,000 distinct CDR3 sequences listed, about 11% are singletons. Germline V lookup: CDR1 LGHNT, CDR2 FRNRAP. This CDR3 region has 14 residues. V lost 1 base to trimming and J lost 5 bases, with 6 bases between them. Stated time point: pre-sensitization, week 0. The treatment here: therapeutic diphenylcyclopropenone sensitization with weekly scalp DPC. Blood sampling occurred before each patch-test application.

The chain uses TRBV12-5 and TRBJ1-6, with D tentatively TRBD1 (5 bases). The receptor comes from a man aged 25-45 years with alopecia areata. Some clones in this sample may be carry-over from other donors' samples. Sequenced material: whole blood, taken in connection with sensitization to the hapten diphenylcyclopropenone (DPC). The CDR3 sequence is CASGLGQNNSPLHF. In nucleotides, the CDR3 is TGTGCTAGTGGTTTGGGACAGAATAATTCACCCCTCCACTTT.